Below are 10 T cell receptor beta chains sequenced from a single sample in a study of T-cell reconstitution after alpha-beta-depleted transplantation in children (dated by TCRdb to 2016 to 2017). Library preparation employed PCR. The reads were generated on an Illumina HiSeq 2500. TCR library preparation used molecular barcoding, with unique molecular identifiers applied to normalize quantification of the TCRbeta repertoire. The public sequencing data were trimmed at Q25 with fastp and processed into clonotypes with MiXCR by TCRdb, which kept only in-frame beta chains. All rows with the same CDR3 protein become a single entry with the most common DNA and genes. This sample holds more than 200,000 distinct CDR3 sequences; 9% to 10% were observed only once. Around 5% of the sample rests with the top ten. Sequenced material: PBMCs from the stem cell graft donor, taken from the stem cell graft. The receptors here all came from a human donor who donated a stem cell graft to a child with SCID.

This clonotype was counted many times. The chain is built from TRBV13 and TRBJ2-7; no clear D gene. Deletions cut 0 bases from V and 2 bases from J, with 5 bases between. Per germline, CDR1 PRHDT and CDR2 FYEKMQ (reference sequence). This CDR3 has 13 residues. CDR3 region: CASSLGDTYEQYF. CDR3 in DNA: TGTGCCAGCAGCTTAGGGGATACCTACGAGCAGTACTTC.

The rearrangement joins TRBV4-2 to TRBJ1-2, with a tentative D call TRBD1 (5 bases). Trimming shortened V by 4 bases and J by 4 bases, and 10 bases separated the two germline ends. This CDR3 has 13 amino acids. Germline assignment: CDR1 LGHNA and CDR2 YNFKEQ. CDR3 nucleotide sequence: TGTGCCAGCAGCCCGTTGACAGTCTATGGCTACACCTTC. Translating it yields CASSPLTVYGYTF.

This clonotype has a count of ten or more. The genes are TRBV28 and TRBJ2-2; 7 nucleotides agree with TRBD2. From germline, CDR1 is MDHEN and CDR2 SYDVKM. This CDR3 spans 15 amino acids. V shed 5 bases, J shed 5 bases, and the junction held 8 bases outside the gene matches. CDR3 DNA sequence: TGTGCCAGCAGTGGGGAGGGGCTACGGACCGGGGAGCTGTTTTTT. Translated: CASSGEGLRTGELFF.

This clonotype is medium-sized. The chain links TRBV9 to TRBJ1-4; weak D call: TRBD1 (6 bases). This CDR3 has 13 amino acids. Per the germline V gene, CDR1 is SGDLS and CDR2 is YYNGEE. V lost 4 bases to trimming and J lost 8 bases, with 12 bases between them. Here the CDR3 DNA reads TGTGCCAGCAGCAGGGGGACGGAGGAAAAACTGTTTTTT. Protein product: CASSRGTEEKLFF.

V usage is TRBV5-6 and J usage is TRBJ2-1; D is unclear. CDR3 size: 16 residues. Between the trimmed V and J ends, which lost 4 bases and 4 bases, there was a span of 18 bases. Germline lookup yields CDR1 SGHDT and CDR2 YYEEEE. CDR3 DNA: TGTGCCAGCAGCCCGGAATACTCCGCCCAATACAATGAGCAGTTCTTC. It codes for CASSPEYSAQYNEQFF.

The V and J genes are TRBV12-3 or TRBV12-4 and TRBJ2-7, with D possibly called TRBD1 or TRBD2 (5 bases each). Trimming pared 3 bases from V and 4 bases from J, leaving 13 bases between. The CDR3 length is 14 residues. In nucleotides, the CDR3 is TGTGCCAGCAGTTTCAAGGGGAGTTCGTACGAGCAGTACTTC. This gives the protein CASSFKGSSYEQYF.

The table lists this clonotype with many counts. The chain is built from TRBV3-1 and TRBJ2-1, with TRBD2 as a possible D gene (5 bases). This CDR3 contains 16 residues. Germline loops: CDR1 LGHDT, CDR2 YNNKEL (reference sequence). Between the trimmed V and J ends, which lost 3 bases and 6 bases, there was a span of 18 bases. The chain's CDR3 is CASSQKRTAQFNEQFF. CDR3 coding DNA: TGTGCCAGCAGCCAGAAAAGGACTGCCCAATTCAATGAGCAGTTCTTC.

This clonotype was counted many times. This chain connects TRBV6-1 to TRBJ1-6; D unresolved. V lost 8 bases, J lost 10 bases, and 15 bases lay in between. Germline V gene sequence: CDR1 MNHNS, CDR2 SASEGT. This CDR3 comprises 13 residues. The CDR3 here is CASSVSLGSPLHF. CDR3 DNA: TGTGCCAGCTCAGTCAGCCTGGGGTCACCCCTCCACTTT.

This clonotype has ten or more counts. The CDR3 coding sequence is TGTGCCAGCAGTGGGGGACTAGTTTCCGTCTACGAGCAGTACTTC. This translates into CASSGGLVSVYEQYF. The chain couples TRBV2 to TRBJ2-7, with 8 bases lining up with TRBD2. V gave up 4 bases and J gave up 3 bases; unmatched junction bases: 8. The CDR3 extends over 15 amino acids. Germline assignment: CDR1 SNHLY and CDR2 FYNNEI.

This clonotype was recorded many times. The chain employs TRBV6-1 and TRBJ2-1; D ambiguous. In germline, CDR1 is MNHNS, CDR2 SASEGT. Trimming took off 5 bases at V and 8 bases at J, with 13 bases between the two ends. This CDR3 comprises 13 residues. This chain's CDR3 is CASSSDMVDEQFF. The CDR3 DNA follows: TGTGCCAGCAGTAGCGACATGGTCGATGAGCAGTTCTTC.